This entry lists 32 T cell receptor beta chains sequenced from one sample in a study of T-cell reconstitution after alpha-beta-depleted transplantation in children. The library targeted TCRbeta and was prepared with unique molecular identifiers. TCRdb re-analysed the PCR reads in MiXCR, keeping a single row per CDR3 protein. The sample yields 700,000 to 950,000 distinct CDR3 sequences, under 20% seen once. The source was PBMCs, mostly from graft donor cells, collected 360 days after TCRalphabeta/CD19-depleted stem cell transplant. All receptors derive from a male patient aged 10-17 years who had a stem cell transplant for acute lymphoblastic leukemia, so the T cells may come from the graft donor.

This clonotype was seen only a few times. This sequence joins TRBV12-3 or TRBV12-4 and TRBJ2-5; D may match TRBD1 or TRBD2 (5 bases each). The CDR3 sequence is 15 residues long. The V and J ends lost 3 bases and 4 bases respectively, with 15 bases between them. CDR3 region: CASSLGTWGSETQYF. The CDR3 nucleotides are TGTGCCAGCAGTTTGGGGACCTGGGGGTCAGAGACCCAGTACTTC.

This rearrangement joins TRBV24-1 to TRBJ2-1, with TRBD1 as a possible D gene (6 bases). V was trimmed by 2 bases and J by 0 bases, leaving 19 bases between them. Germline lookup yields CDR1 KGHDR and CDR2 SFDVKD. This CDR3 region has 19 residues. CDR3 DNA: TGTGCCACCAGTGATTCAGGGGTAGGCGACGTCCCCTCCTACAATGAGCAGTTCTTC. It yields the protein CATSDSGVGDVPSYNEQFF.

In DNA form, the CDR3 reads TGTGCCAGCAATAGCGGAAACACAGATACGCAGTATTTT. It is translated as CASNSGNTDTQYF. The chain links TRBV6-1 to TRBJ2-3; maybe TRBD2 (6 bases). V dropped 7 bases and J dropped 2 bases, with 10 bases sitting between them. The CDR3 sequence is 13 residues long. Germline CDR1 and CDR2: MNHNS and SASEGT.

The rearrangement links TRBV30 to TRBJ2-1; D call uncertain. CDR1 is GTSNPN and CDR2 is SVGIG in the germline V gene (reference sequence). V lost 4 bases to trimming and J lost 1 base, with 8 bases between them. This CDR3 region has 13 residues. This CDR3 is CAWTLMSYNEQFF. CDR3 DNA sequence: TGTGCCTGGACCTTAATGTCCTACAATGAGCAGTTCTTC.

This chain joins TRBV10-3 and TRBJ1-1; D not certain. The length of the CDR3 is 12 residues. Germline V gives CDR1 ENHRY, CDR2 SYGVKD. Trimming left V 8 bases short and J 4 bases short, with 11 bases between. The CDR3 DNA follows: TGTGCCATCGGCCGGGGTGGCACTGAAGCTTTCTTT. Amino acid sequence: CAIGRGGTEAFF.

This rearrangement joins TRBV7-8 to TRBJ1-3; TRBD1 might be the D (5 bases). Trimming removed 4 bases from V and 0 bases from J, with 19 bases in between. The CDR3 has 18 amino acids. From germline, CDR1 is SGHVS and CDR2 FQNEAQ. CDR3 nucleotide sequence: TGTGCCAGCAGCTCCTTTCCGACAGTACCCTCCTCTGGAAACACCATATATTTT. This gives the protein CASSSFPTVPSSGNTIYF.

J is TRBJ2-5 and V is TRBV3-1; perhaps TRBD1 as D (7 bases). Germline CDR1 and CDR2: LGHDT and YNNKEL (reference sequence). V shed 4 bases and J shed 4 bases, with 16 bases lying between them. The CDR3 has 15 amino acids. CDR3 region: CASSPNQGGLETQYF. For the CDR3, the DNA is TGTGCCAGCAGCCCGAACCAGGGGGGTTTAGAGACCCAGTACTTC.

This clonotype occurred a few times. The chain's CDR3 is CASSGGDSGNTIYF. CDR3 sequence (DNA): TGCGCCAGCTCTGGAGGGGATTCCGGAAACACCATATATTTT. The rearrangement uses TRBV4-1 and TRBJ1-3; a weak D match, TRBD1 (5 bases). Germline assignment: CDR1 MGHRA and CDR2 YSYEKL. The V and J ends lost 8 bases and 4 bases respectively, with 15 bases between them. CDR3 length: 14 amino acids.

This chain joins TRBV5-6 and TRBJ2-7; D tentatively reads TRBD1 or TRBD2 (6 bases each). The CDR3 covers 14 residues. Germline V gives CDR1 SGHDT, CDR2 YYEEEE. Trimming took 6 bases from V and 7 from J, leaving 20 bases between them. The CDR3 bases are TGTGCCAGCACCGAAAATTGGGGGGCGAGTGAGCAGTACTTC. The encoded protein is CASTENWGASEQYF.

This clonotype was picked up many times. This rearrangement joins TRBV6-5 to TRBJ2-7; 7 bases fit TRBD2. CDR1 MNHEY and CDR2 SVGAGI come from the germline V gene. CDR3 length equals 19 residues. Trimming cost V 0 bases and J 3 bases; bases outside gene matches: 17. In nucleotides, the CDR3 is TGTGCCAGCAGTTACTCGATTGAGAAGGCTCGGGGGACTATCTACGAGCAGTACTTC. This sequence encodes CASSYSIEKARGTIYEQYF.

This clonotype was seen a few times. The genes are TRBV7-9 and TRBJ2-3, with a possible D match to TRBD2 (6 bases). The germline gives CDR1 SEHNR, CDR2 FQNEAQ (reference sequence). Trimming took off 4 bases at V and 2 bases at J, with 16 bases between the two ends. CDR3 length: 16 residues. DNA of the CDR3: TGTGCCAGCAGCTCTACGGAGGGATATCCCACAGATACGCAGTATTTT. Its protein product is CASSSTEGYPTDTQYF. Full variable domain (outside the CDR3, taken from reference TRBV7-9 and TRBJ2-3): DTGVSQNPRHKITKRGQNVTFRCDPISEHNRLYWYRQTLGQGPEFLTYFQNEAQLEKSRLLSDRFSAERPKGSFSTLEIQRTEQGDSAMYLCASSSTEGYPTDTQYFGPGTRLTVL.

This clonotype turned up a few times. The J gene is TRBJ2-1, the V gene TRBV4-1; 10 bases agree with TRBD2. The junction had 5 bases not matched to a gene; V was cut back by 6 bases and J by 0 bases. CDR3 length: 16 residues. Germline-derived CDR1 and CDR2 are MGHRA and YSYEKL. CDR3 amino acids: CASRPASGSSYNEQFF. CDR3 sequence (DNA): TGCGCCAGCAGGCCCGCTAGCGGGAGCTCCTACAATGAGCAGTTCTTC.

This clonotype was counted only a few times. The gene calls are TRBV3-1 and TRBJ2-4; D is perhaps TRBD1 or TRBD2 (5 bases each). Germline V gives CDR1 LGHDT, CDR2 YNNKEL (reference sequence). The CDR3 totals 14 residues. The V gene lost 1 base and the J gene lost 3 bases, with 7 bases spanning the gap. This chain's CDR3 is CASSQAGRKNIQYF. The CDR3 DNA reads TGTGCCAGCAGCCAAGCGGGACGCAAAAACATTCAGTACTTC.

A few counts support this clonotype. The rearrangement joins TRBV5-1 to TRBJ2-7; 8 bases line up with TRBD1. The CDR3 has 14 residues. The junction had 6 bases not matched to a gene; V was cut back by 4 bases and J by 3 bases. Germline values: CDR1 SGHRS, CDR2 YFSETQ. The CDR3 here is CASSQATGDYEQYF. The CDR3 DNA follows: TGCGCCAGCAGCCAGGCGACAGGGGACTACGAGCAGTACTTC.

The gene calls are TRBV7-8 and TRBJ1-2; 7 nucleotides align to TRBD1. Germline CDR1 SGHVS, CDR2 FQNEAQ. The CDR3 contains 15 residues. V trimming: 3 bases; J trimming: 4 bases; junction bases outside the gene matches: 8. The CDR3: CASSLTGTAPYGYTF. The CDR3 nucleotides read TGTGCCAGCAGCTTGACAGGGACGGCCCCCTATGGCTACACCTTC.

This chain links TRBV19 with TRBJ1-4; 8 nucleotides match TRBD1. The CDR3 has 14 amino acids. Germline-derived CDR1 and CDR2 are LNHDA and SQIVND (reference sequence). Unmatched junction bases numbered 8, after V lost 7 bases and J lost 7 bases. DNA of the CDR3: TGTGCCAGTACCAGGACAGGGCGGCGTGAAAAACTGTTTTTT. Its translation is CASTRTGRREKLFF.

This clonotype appeared a few times. V is TRBV29-1 and J is TRBJ2-2; 11 bases match TRBD1. J lost 3 bases, V lost 7 bases, and 4 bases had no gene match. The CDR3 is 14 residues long. CDR1 SQVTM and CDR2 ANQGSEA come from the germline V gene. The CDR3 DNA reads TGCAGCGCGGAGGACAGGGGGCACACCGGGGAGCTGTTTTTT. Its translation: CSAEDRGHTGELFF.

This clonotype showed up just a few times. This chain connects TRBV5-5 to TRBJ1-4, with 7 bases that match TRBD1. This CDR3 contains 16 residues. The V gene's germline CDR1 is SGHKS and CDR2 YYEKEE (reference sequence). With V trimmed by 4 bases and J by 7 bases, 13 bases remained unmatched. For the CDR3, the DNA is TGTGCCAGCAGCAGAGAGACAGGGACCGGAGGTGAAAAACTGTTTTTT. Its translation is CASSRETGTGGEKLFF.

This clonotype has a handful of counts. The chain couples TRBV7-9 to TRBJ2-3; the D gene is possibly TRBD2 (5 bases). Per the germline V gene, CDR1 is SEHNR and CDR2 is FQNEAQ (reference sequence). V was clipped by 5 bases and J by 4 bases, with 13 bases between them. The CDR3 has 14 residues. The CDR3 loop reads CASSAGRVPDTQYF. The CDR3 DNA is TGTGCCAGCAGCGCGGGCCGGGTTCCAGATACGCAGTATTTT.

The gene calls are TRBV20-1 and TRBJ2-1; a possible D gene is TRBD1 (5 bases). V lost 6 bases and J 4 bases, leaving 16 bases between the germline ends. The CDR3 totals 14 residues. Germline V CDR1 and CDR2: DFQATT, SNEGSKA (reference sequence). CDR3: CSAAKGWGYNEQFF. CDR3 DNA sequence: TGCAGTGCAGCAAAGGGGTGGGGTTACAATGAGCAGTTCTTC.

There are a few counts of this clonotype. This chain connects TRBV29-1 to TRBJ2-7; TRBD2 agrees at 13 bases. Losses at the gene ends were 6 bases for V and 2 bases for J; bases not matched to a gene: 7. The CDR3 length is 15 residues. The germline V gene encodes CDR1 SQVTM and CDR2 ANQGSEA. The CDR3 DNA sequence: TGCAGCGTACGGGCCGGGACTAGCGGGACCTACGAGCAGTACTTC. This translates into CSVRAGTSGTYEQYF.

By sample fraction, this clonotype is medium-sized (0.01 to 0.1%). V and J are TRBV6-5 and TRBJ2-1, with a weak D call TRBD2 (5 bases). The length of the CDR3 is 18 residues. The V gene's germline CDR1 is MNHEY and CDR2 SVGAGI. V gave up 5 bases and J gave up 2 bases, with 22 bases separating them. CDR3 sequence (DNA): TGTGCCAGCAGTCAACTAGAGGGCGGACTGAGGGCCTACAATGAGCAGTTCTTC. Amino acid sequence: CASSQLEGGLRAYNEQFF.

This clonotype was observed a handful of times. V usage is TRBV4-1 and J usage is TRBJ2-1, with D maybe TRBD2 (5 bases). Trimming stripped 4 bases from V and 3 bases from J, with 13 bases between. Germline V CDR1 and CDR2: MGHRA, YSYEKL. There are 15 residues in the CDR3. The CDR3 nucleotides read TGCGCCAGCAGCCTAATAGGACTGATCTACAATGAGCAGTTCTTC. Encoded protein: CASSLIGLIYNEQFF.

This clonotype appeared a few times. The chain has TRBV12-5 and TRBJ2-1, with unresolved D. CDR1 and CDR2 (germline): LGHNT, FRNRAP. V was trimmed by 3 bases and J by 7 bases, leaving 10 bases between them. This CDR3 is 13 amino acids long. DNA of the CDR3: TGTGCTAGTGGTTTCTATATCGGGAATGAGCAGTTCTTC. Residues: CASGFYIGNEQFF.

This chain links TRBV12-3 or TRBV12-4 with TRBJ2-1; 14 bases fit TRBD2. The junction had 5 bases not matched to a gene; V was cut back by 1 base and J by 0 bases. This CDR3 spans 19 amino acids. CDR3 DNA sequence: TGTGCCAGCAGTTTAGGCAGGACTAGCGGGAGGAGCTCCTACAATGAGCAGTTCTTC. Amino acids: CASSLGRTSGRSSYNEQFF.

This clonotype has a handful of counts. The V gene is TRBV19, the J gene TRBJ1-5; D is ambiguous. The CDR3 has 14 residues. Per germline, CDR1 LNHDA and CDR2 SQIVND (reference sequence). V lost 6 bases and J lost 7, with 16 bases in between. The CDR3 sequence is CASRGDGLGQPQHF. DNA for the CDR3: TGTGCCAGTAGGGGCGATGGTCTGGGGCAGCCCCAGCATTTT.

J is TRBJ2-2 and V is TRBV4-1; no clear D. The CDR3 consists of 15 residues. Germline CDR1 and CDR2: MGHRA and YSYEKL. Trimming removed 1 base at V and 5 bases at J, with 11 bases between. The chain's CDR3 is CASSQARSITGELFF. CDR3 coding DNA: TGCGCCAGCAGCCAAGCTCGATCAATTACCGGGGAGCTGTTTTTT.

A few counts support this clonotype. The J gene is TRBJ2-1, the V gene TRBV12-3 or TRBV12-4, with TRBD2 matching 8 bases. Trimming at V came to 6 bases and at J to 7 bases, leaving 2 bases not matched to a gene. This CDR3 comprises 12 residues. CDR3 sequence: CASRPGGNEQFF. CDR3 in DNA: TGTGCCAGCAGACCGGGAGGGAATGAGCAGTTCTTC.

There are a few counts of this clonotype. The chain recombines TRBV2 with TRBJ2-1; 7 positions agree with TRBD2. The CDR3 length is 15 residues. The germline V gene encodes CDR1 SNHLY and CDR2 FYNNEI. V shed 3 bases, J shed 2 bases, and the junction held 4 bases outside the gene matches. The CDR3 DNA reads TGTGCCAGCAGTGATGGCGGGAGAGCCTACAATGAGCAGTTCTTC. Translated, it gives CASSDGGRAYNEQFF.

For the CDR3, the DNA is TGTGCCAGCAGACCCACATGGAACGAGCAGTACTTC. Translation: CASRPTWNEQYF. This chain connects TRBV12-3 or TRBV12-4 to TRBJ2-7; D not resolved. V dropped 6 bases and J dropped 5 bases, with 11 bases sitting between them. The CDR3 is 12 residues long.

V is TRBV6-1 and J is TRBJ2-5, with 10 bases lining up with TRBD2. J gave up 1 base and V 8 bases, and 4 bases lay outside the gene matches. CDR1 is MNHNS, CDR2 SASEGT, per germline. This CDR3 is 14 amino acids long. CDR3 sequence reads: CASPLAGVQETQYF. The CDR3 region has the DNA TGTGCCAGCCCCCTAGCGGGAGTCCAAGAGACCCAGTACTTC.

Only a few counts were recorded for this clonotype. This sequence joins TRBV7-2 and TRBJ1-5; 10 bases agree with TRBD1. The CDR3 length is 15 residues. V shed 5 bases, J shed 6 bases, and the junction held 7 bases outside the gene matches. Per germline, CDR1 SGHTA and CDR2 FQGNSA. This chain's CDR3 is CASSRLTGGRQPQHF. For the CDR3, the DNA is TGTGCCAGCAGCCGTTTGACAGGGGGCCGTCAGCCCCAGCATTTT.